This is a list of T cell receptor beta chains from one sample in a study of OX40 agonist ivuxolimab in advanced cancers. Libraries were prepared by immunoSEQ multiplex PCR; TCRdb keeps only in-frame clonotypes and omits some of them. The sample consists of approximately 61,000 clones, roughly 87% of them appearing once. The sequencing here drew on CD4+ or CD8+ T cells sorted from blood, taken in a trial of the OX40 agonist ivuxolimab. These receptors all come from an adult with an advanced solid tumor such as melanoma, head and neck, liver or kidney cancer. CDR3s include the opening cysteine and the closing phenylalanine or tryptophan. A D gene is named only where the DNA matches it firmly. The size of a clone is reported for some rows only, either as once, few or many, or as a class for expanded clones.

>-|TRBJ2-7|-|TRBV29-1
TGCAGCGTTGAAGACCCAGCAGGAAAAATTCGGGCAGGGGACTACGAGCAGTACTTC
CSVEDPAGKIRAGDYEQYF
>-|TRBJ1-5|-|TRBV7-9
TGTGCCAGCAGCTTAGAGGGCGGAAATCAGCCCCAGCATTTT
CASSLEGGNQPQHF
>-|TRBJ1-1|-|TRBV7-9
TGTGCCAGCAGCTTGATCCAGGGGAGCACTGAAGCTTTCTTT
CASSLIQGSTEAFF
>-|TRBJ2-3|-|TRBV6-6
TGTGCCAGCAGTCGTGGGGGCAACACAGATACGCAGTATTTT
CASSRGGNTDTQYF
>-|TRBJ1-2|few|TRBV7-2
TGTGCCAGCAGTTTAGGGGGAAGACACTATGGCTACACCTTC
CASSLGGRHYGYTF
>TRBD1|TRBJ2-7|-|TRBV5-1
TGCGCCAGCGGACCCGGGACAGGGCGGAACGAGCAGTACTTC
CASGPGTGRNEQYF
>-|TRBJ1-2|-|TRBV10-3
TGTGCCATCAGTGAGTCGGACAGAGACTATGGCTACACCTTC
CAISESDRDYGYTF
>-|TRBJ2-7|-|TRBV2
TGTGCCAGCAGTGAAGCGCTTCAAGGTTTTGGGCAGTACTTC
CASSEALQGFGQYF
>-|TRBJ1-5|-|TRBV18
TGTGCCAGCTCACCCTTCGCGGGGGCCCGTGGGGATCAGCCCCAGCATTTT
CASSPFAGARGDQPQHF
>TRBD2|TRBJ2-1|few|TRBV6-5
TGTGCCAGCAGTTACTCGTGGAGCGGGGGGGCCAGTGAGCAGTTCTTC
CASSYSWSGGASEQFF
>-|TRBJ1-5|-|TRBV19
TGTGCCAGTAGGGACAGTACCTATAGCAATCAGCCCCAGCATTTT
CASRDSTYSNQPQHF
>TRBD1|TRBJ1-4|-|TRBV5-1
TGCGCCAGCAGCTTCCAGGGGGGAGATGAAAAACTGTTTTTT
CASSFQGGDEKLFF
>TRBD1|TRBJ1-4|-|TRBV4-3
TGCGCCAGCAGCGACTTCCGGGACAGGCGAGAAAAACTGTTTTTT
CASSDFRDRREKLFF
>-|TRBJ2-3|-|TRBV6-4
TGTGCCAGCAGTGAATCGCCAGGGGCTAATACGCAGTATTTT
CASSESPGANTQYF
>-|TRBJ1-1|-|TRBV5-4
TGTGCCAGCAGCTTGGCTGTTAACACTGAAGCTTTCTTT
CASSLAVNTEAFF
>-|TRBJ1-2|-|TRBV19
TGTGCCAGTAGGACACAGGGTTTGCATGGCTACACCTTC
CASRTQGLHGYTF